The 25 T cell receptor beta chains below all came from one sample that was sequenced in a study of cytomegalovirus exposure and HLA in healthy donors. Use of 60 Vbeta and 13 Jbeta primers characterized the PCR. Libraries were prepared by immunoSEQ multiplex PCR; TCRdb keeps only in-frame clonotypes and omits some of them. The sample has 150,000 to 200,000 clones; the top ten hold 0.65% to 0.75%. The sequenced sample was PBMCs. The receptor source for this set is a boy younger than 18 in good health and CMV-seronegative.

This sequence joins TRBV2 and TRBJ1-1; possibly TRBD1 for D (5 bases). The CDR3 has 14 amino acids. V was clipped by 6 bases and J by 4 bases, with 15 bases between them. CDR1 is SNHLY and CDR2 is FYNNEI in the germline V gene. The CDR3 loop is CASRLQETSTEAFF. CDR3 DNA: TGTGCCAGCAGACTACAGGAAACTTCCACTGAAGCTTTCTTT.

J is TRBJ1-2 and V is TRBV5-4; D remains ambiguous. The ends were cut back, 0 bases at V and 4 bases at J, with 7 bases in the middle. Per the germline V gene, CDR1 is SGHNT and CDR2 is YYREEE (reference sequence). The CDR3 extends over 13 amino acids. The CDR3 DNA is TGTGCCAGCAGCTTGGAACAGCTCTATGGCTACACCTTC. Translation: CASSLEQLYGYTF. The whole variable domain, remainder taken from reference TRBV5-4 and TRBJ1-2, is ETGVTQSPTHLIKTRGQQVTLRCSSQSGHNTVSWYQQALGQGPQFIFQYYREEENGRGNFPPRFSGLQFPNYSSELNVNALELDDSALYLCASSLEQLYGYTFGSGTRLTVV.

This chain joins TRBV4-3 and TRBJ2-1, with a possible D match to TRBD1 (6 bases). The germline V gene encodes CDR1 LGHNA and CDR2 YSLEER. Trimming took off 1 base at V and 9 bases at J, with 13 bases between the two ends. CDR3 length: 14 residues. As DNA, the CDR3 is TGCGCCAGCAGCCAAGGGGGGCCCGACGGTGAGCAGTTCTTC. Its translation: CASSQGGPDGEQFF.

V and J are TRBV2 and TRBJ1-3; 8 nucleotides align to TRBD1. V lost 6 bases and J lost 2; bases outside the gene matches: 6. Per the germline V gene, CDR1 is SNHLY and CDR2 is FYNNEI. The CDR3 runs to 15 residues. This CDR3 reads CASRPTGDAGNTIYF. CDR3 DNA sequence: TGTGCCAGCAGGCCGACAGGGGACGCTGGAAACACCATATATTTT.

The chain couples TRBV7-9 to TRBJ1-1; a possible D gene is TRBD1 (6 bases). Germline V gives CDR1 SEHNR, CDR2 FQNEAQ (reference sequence). This CDR3 comprises 15 residues. Between the trimmed V and J ends, which lost 6 bases and 0 bases, there was a span of 14 bases. The CDR3 region is CASSRAGALNTEAFF. Written as DNA, the CDR3 is TGTGCCAGCAGTCGGGCGGGGGCCCTGAACACTGAAGCTTTCTTT.

The genes are TRBV2 and TRBJ2-5, with D possibly TRBD1 on 6 matching bases. Germline values: CDR1 SNHLY, CDR2 FYNNEI. The CDR3 has 14 residues. The V gene lost 8 bases and the J gene lost 5 bases, with 18 bases spanning the gap. The CDR3 nucleotides read TGTGCCAGCGCCCCTCAGGGGCTACAGGAGACCCAGTACTTC. Protein: CASAPQGLQETQYF.

V usage is TRBV7-2 and J usage is TRBJ2-1; D is perhaps TRBD2 (7 bases). Germline assignment: CDR1 SGHTA and CDR2 FQGNSA. The CDR3 has 18 amino acids. V lost 2 bases and J 0 bases, leaving 17 bases between the germline ends. In DNA form, the CDR3 reads TGTGCCAGCAGCTTAAGGAGGGGGGGGCTGAGCTCCTACAATGAGCAGTTCTTC. Protein product: CASSLRRGGLSSYNEQFF.

J is TRBJ1-6 and V is TRBV25-1; no definite D call. This CDR3 contains 13 residues. CDR1 is MGHDK, CDR2 SYGVNS, per germline. V lost 4 bases, J lost 8 bases, and 9 bases lay in between. CDR3: CASSVQDHSPLHF. In nucleotides, the CDR3 is TGTGCCAGCAGTGTTCAGGATCATTCACCCCTCCACTTT.

This chain links TRBV30 with TRBJ2-2, with D perhaps TRBD1 (5 bases). This CDR3 contains 15 residues. V lost 0 bases to trimming and J lost 1 base, with 9 bases between them. Germline CDR1 is GTSNPN and CDR2 is SVGIG (reference sequence). The CDR3 nucleotides read TGTGCCTGGAGTGTAGAAGGGGTGAACACCGGGGAGCTGTTTTTT. Amino acid sequence: CAWSVEGVNTGELFF.

The chain links TRBV7-9 to TRBJ1-4; TRBD1 is a possible D gene (5 bases). The CDR3 length is 15 residues. Looked up from germline, CDR1 is SEHNR and CDR2 is FQNEAQ (reference sequence). The V and J ends lost 5 bases and 6 bases respectively, with 16 bases between them. This CDR3 reads CASSRGGGIDEKLFF. CDR3 bases: TGTGCCAGCAGCAGGGGCGGGGGGATTGATGAAAAACTGTTTTTT.

V usage is TRBV9 and J usage is TRBJ1-2; D possibly corresponds to TRBD1 (5 bases). Germline assignment: CDR1 SGDLS and CDR2 YYNGEE. The CDR3 consists of 15 residues. V was pared by 0 bases and J by 8 bases, with 17 bases between. The CDR3 DNA follows: TGTGCCAGCAGCGTAGCTCTTCTCCCAGGGCAGGGCTACACCTTC. Amino acids: CASSVALLPGQGYTF.

The gene calls are TRBV19 and TRBJ2-1, with TRBD2 matching 11 bases. CDR3 size: 18 residues. In germline, CDR1 is LNHDA, CDR2 SQIVND (reference sequence). The V and J ends lost 5 bases and 0 bases, in that order; junction bases with no gene match: 9. As DNA, the CDR3 is TGTGCCAGTAGTGTTGCCGGGACTAGCGGCCTCTCCTACAATGAGCAGTTCTTC. Translating it yields CASSVAGTSGLSYNEQFF.

The chain employs TRBV5-6 and TRBJ2-1, with D tentatively TRBD2 (6 bases). The CDR3 sequence is 13 residues long. Germline loops: CDR1 SGHDT, CDR2 YYEEEE. The germline V and J ends were trimmed by 3 bases and 6 bases, with 10 bases remaining between them. In DNA, the CDR3 is TGTGCCAGCAGCTCGGGACTTCCCAATGAGCAGTTCTTC. Its translation is CASSSGLPNEQFF.

The J gene is TRBJ2-7, the V gene TRBV27; 8 positions agree with TRBD2. J was trimmed by 1 base and V by 4 bases; bases with no gene match: 12. CDR1 is MNHEY, CDR2 SMNVEV, per germline (reference sequence). This CDR3 is built from 17 residues. As DNA, the CDR3 is TGTGCCAGCAGTTCTGGGACTAGTGGTTATGGATCCTACGAGCAGTACTTC. Its protein product is CASSSGTSGYGSYEQYF.

The rearrangement links TRBV7-6 to TRBJ1-1; possible D gene TRBD1, 6 bases. The ends were cut back, 3 bases at V and 4 bases at J, with 9 bases in the middle. CDR1 is SGHVS, CDR2 FNYEAQ, per germline. This CDR3 is 13 amino acids long. For the CDR3, the DNA is TGTGCCAGCAGCTTGAGGGGGGGCACTGAAGCTTTCTTT. Translation gives CASSLRGGTEAFF. The full variable domain, in which reference TRBV7-6 and TRBJ1-1 provide the parts outside the CDR3, is GAGVSQSPRYKVTKRGQDVALRCDPISGHVSLYWYRQALGQGPEFLTYFNYEAQQDKSGLPNDRFSAERPEGSISTLTIQRTEQRDSAMYRCASSLRGGTEAFFGQGTRLTVV.

The J gene is TRBJ2-7, the V gene TRBV7-9; D is unclear. The CDR3 totals 17 residues. CDR1 is SEHNR and CDR2 is FQNEAQ in the germline V gene (reference sequence). With 1 base removed from V and 0 bases from J, the gap between germline ends came to 16 bases. CDR3 nucleotides: TGTGCCAGCAGCTTAGGAGTGCGCGGATTGAGCTCCTACGAGCAGTACTTC. This gives the protein CASSLGVRGLSSYEQYF.

The V and J genes are TRBV6-1 and TRBJ1-2, with 8 nucleotides matching TRBD1. Unmatched junction bases numbered 9, after V lost 3 bases and J lost 6 bases. Germline CDR1 MNHNS, CDR2 SASEGT. This CDR3 comprises 15 residues. CDR3 residues: CASSDPGQETHGYTF. The CDR3 bases are TGTGCCAGCAGTGATCCGGGACAGGAGACACATGGCTACACCTTC.

This chain connects TRBV6-4 to TRBJ1-6; a weak D match, TRBD1 (5 bases). In germline, CDR1 is MRHNA, CDR2 SNTAGT. The CDR3 covers 15 residues. V dropped 3 bases and J dropped 9 bases, with 15 bases sitting between them. This chain's CDR3 is CASSESGRAASPLHF. DNA of the CDR3: TGTGCCAGCAGTGAGTCTGGCAGGGCCGCTTCACCCCTCCACTTT.

For the CDR3, the DNA is TGCAGCGTGATACAGGGGACCTACAATGAGCAGTTCTTC. It codes for CSVIQGTYNEQFF. The gene calls are TRBV29-1 and TRBJ2-1; 7 bases are shared with TRBD1. Germline lookup yields CDR1 SQVTM and CDR2 ANQGSEA. The CDR3 consists of 13 residues. V trimming: 6 bases; J trimming: 2 bases; junction bases outside the gene matches: 4.

The chain combines TRBV4-1 with TRBJ1-2, with TRBD1 as a possible D gene (5 bases). Trimming left V 0 bases short and J 3 bases short, with 8 bases between. This CDR3 region has 14 residues. Germline V lookup: CDR1 MGHRA, CDR2 YSYEKL. This CDR3 is CASSQDSGDYGYTF. As DNA, the CDR3 is TGCGCCAGCAGCCAAGATTCGGGGGACTATGGCTACACCTTC.

This chain connects TRBV2 to TRBJ2-7; perhaps TRBD2 as D (6 bases). This CDR3 is built from 19 residues. Trimming stripped 6 bases from V and 7 bases from J, with 34 bases between. Germline assignment: CDR1 SNHLY and CDR2 FYNNEI. The CDR3 nucleotides are TGTGCCAGCAGGCCGCCAGGTGGAGGTACTGTGGGACTCCAGTGGGAGCAGTACTTC. Translated: CASRPPGGGTVGLQWEQYF.

The genes are TRBV5-8 and TRBJ1-1; 7 nucleotides line up with TRBD1. CDR1 is SGHTS and CDR2 is YDEGEE in the germline V gene. The CDR3 has 18 amino acids. The V segment lost 4 bases and the J segment 1 base; nucleotides outside the gene matches: 16. Here the CDR3 DNA reads TGTGCCAGCAGCCGGGAGGGACAGTGGGGATTGTCGAACACTGAAGCTTTCTTT. Translation: CASSREGQWGLSNTEAFF.

J is TRBJ1-5 and V is TRBV5-5; 7 positions agree with TRBD1. Germline CDR1 SGHKS, CDR2 YYEKEE (reference sequence). The V and J ends lost 1 base and 4 bases, in that order; junction bases with no gene match: 8. This CDR3 spans 16 amino acids. CDR3 DNA sequence: TGTGCCAGCAGCTTGAGAGGCAGGGGGGTGAATCAGCCCCAGCATTTT. This translates into CASSLRGRGVNQPQHF.

The chain uses TRBV29-1 and TRBJ2-3; TRBD2 aligns across 8 bases. This CDR3 has 13 residues. CDR1 is SQVTM and CDR2 is ANQGSEA in the germline V gene. J was trimmed by 3 bases and V by 7 bases; bases with no gene match: 6. In DNA form, the CDR3 reads TGCAGCGGAGGGACTAGGGTGACAGATACGCAGTATTTT. It translates to CSGGTRVTDTQYF.

The chain joins TRBV7-8 to TRBJ1-1; a possible D gene is TRBD1 (5 bases). The CDR3 is made up of 12 amino acids. V was cut by 4 bases and J by 7 bases, with 10 bases left in between. Germline CDR1 SGHVS, CDR2 FQNEAQ. The CDR3 nucleotides read TGTGCCAGCAGCTCACCGGGACTTGAAGCTTTCTTT. The encoded protein is CASSSPGLEAFF.